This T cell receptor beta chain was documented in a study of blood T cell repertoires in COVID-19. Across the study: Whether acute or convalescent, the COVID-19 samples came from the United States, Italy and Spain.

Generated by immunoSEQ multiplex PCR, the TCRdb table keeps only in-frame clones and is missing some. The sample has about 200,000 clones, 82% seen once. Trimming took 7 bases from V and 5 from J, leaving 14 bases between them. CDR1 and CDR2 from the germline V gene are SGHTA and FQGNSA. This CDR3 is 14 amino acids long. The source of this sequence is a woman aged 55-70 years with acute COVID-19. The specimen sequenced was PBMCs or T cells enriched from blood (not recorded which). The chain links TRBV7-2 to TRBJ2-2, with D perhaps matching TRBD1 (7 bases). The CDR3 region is CASTAGGHTGELFF. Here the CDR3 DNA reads TGTGCCAGCACGGCAGGGGGGCATACCGGGGAGCTGTTTTTT.